This T cell receptor (beta chain) emerged from a study of immune evolution from preneoplasia to lung adenocarcinoma. Study details: HLA loss of heterozygosity: 5.5% to 8.5% AIS, about 15% MIA, around 35% ADC, none AAH.

The germline V gene has CDR1 ENHRY and CDR2 SYGVKD. The V end lost 3 bases, the J end lost 10 bases, and 13 bases lay between the germline ends. The CDR3 loop spans 13 amino acids. After pathologic assessment, macro-dissection selected premalignant or tumor cells for extraction. Notes on the study in general: Compared with EGFR-mutant or double wild-type lesions, KRAS-mutant nodules were more clonal. Clonality was highest in normal lung, lower in later-stage lesions apparently.

The method was immunoSEQ multiplex PCR; TCRdb's version includes in-frame clones alone and lacks a portion of them. The data contain thousands of clones, about 86% of them seen just once; the ten biggest clones take up about 9%. This clone was observed once. Its antigen remains unidentified. The V gene is TRBV10-3, the J gene TRBJ1-3, with D unclear. The sequencing sample was made of FFPE invasive lung adenocarcinoma tissue. This clonotype was sampled from a person between 50 and 60 years old with lung adenocarcinoma. The CDR3 DNA reads TGTGCCATCAGTGACAGTACCCCGGGAACCATATATTTT. Amino acid sequence: CAISDSTPGTIYF.